This record concerns one T cell receptor (beta chain) sequence. Its antigen is still unknown. Trimming stripped 5 bases from V and 8 bases from J, with 10 bases between. The CDR3 has 12 amino acids. The V gene's germline CDR1 is SNHLY and CDR2 FYNNEI. The data stem from a study of CD8+ T cells in alopecia areata. Sequencing templates came from extracted RNA that was reverse transcribed into cDNA. Sequenced by immunoSEQ multiplex PCR; TCRdb stores in-frame clones only, minus some. The table lists tens of thousands of clones, roughly 50% of them singletons, with 5.7% in the top ten. General study findings and limits: Scalp samples also yield sequences of resident alphabeta T cells from normal skin. For lesional scalp, especially alopecia totalis/universalis, clonality was higher than in normal scalp.

Sample: NKG2D-high CD8+ T cells sorted from blood. This receptor was taken from a human donor with alopecia areata. The J gene is TRBJ2-1, the V gene TRBV2; no clear D. CDR3 loop: CASSPKVDEQFF. CDR3 nucleotides: TGTGCCAGCAGTCCAAAGGTCGATGAGCAGTTCTTC.